These 15 T cell receptor beta chains were all obtained from the same sample, sequenced in a study of shared clonotypes between healthy human individuals. The method was immunoSEQ multiplex PCR; TCRdb's version includes in-frame clones alone and lacks a portion of them. This table holds approximately 1.5 million clones, just under 99% found once. The sample consisted of naive CD4+ T cells sorted from blood. The subset was: CD45RA+ positively selected. The source is a man aged 25-45 years in good health.

The chain couples TRBV6-1 to TRBJ2-7, with 7 bases fitting TRBD1. The germline gives CDR1 MNHNS, CDR2 SASEGT. After removal of 8 bases from V and 2 bases from J, the junction contained 12 bases not matched to a gene. There are 15 residues in the CDR3. CDR3 in DNA: TGTGCCAGCGCTGCTCCGGACAGGTTTGCCTACGAGCAGTACTTC. It yields the protein CASAAPDRFAYEQYF.

This chain connects TRBV14 to TRBJ2-3; 7 bases are shared with TRBD1. Germline lookup yields CDR1 SGHDN and CDR2 FVKESK. Trimming took 0 bases from V and 2 from J; bases not matched to a gene: 11. CDR3 length: 18 residues. CDR3 nucleotide sequence: TGTGCCAGCAGCCAAGAGTGGATAACGGGACAGCCCACAGATACGCAGTATTTT. The encoded protein is CASSQEWITGQPTDTQYF.

Regarding this clone: Other DNA sequences within the sample encode an identical CDR3. This sequence joins TRBV28 and TRBJ2-3, with 11 bases fitting TRBD2. V shed 5 bases, J shed 0 bases, and the junction held 4 bases outside the gene matches. Germline V CDR1 and CDR2: MDHEN, SYDVKM. The length of the CDR3 is 16 residues. The CDR3 nucleotides are TGTGCCAGCAGTAAGGGACTAGCGGCTAGCACAGATACGCAGTATTTT. This codes for CASSKGLAASTDTQYF.

In DNA, the CDR3 is TGTGCCAGCAGCAAAGTCGGCTCCTACGAGCAGTACTTC. It encodes CASSKVGSYEQYF. The J gene is TRBJ2-7, the V gene TRBV21-1; the table calls TRBD2, which could not be checked here. TRBV21-1 is a listed pseudogene. The CDR3 totals 13 residues.

The chain combines TRBV6-5 with TRBJ2-2; 9 bases align to TRBD1. This CDR3 has 16 amino acids. V was clipped by 4 bases and J by 5 bases; unmatched bases: 8. Germline CDR1 and CDR2: MNHEY and SVGAGI. For the CDR3, the DNA is TGTGCCAGCAGTTCCCGCGGGACAGGGTGGACCGGGGAGCTGTTTTTT. It yields the protein CASSSRGTGWTGELFF.

The chain is built from TRBV5-1 and TRBJ2-7; TRBD2 matches at 14 bases. Trimming cost V 3 bases and J 5 bases; bases outside gene matches: 7. Germline assignment: CDR1 SGHRS and CDR2 YFSETQ. The CDR3 is 16 amino acids. The CDR3 loop reads CASSSAGTSGSNEQYF. DNA of the CDR3: TGCGCCAGCAGCTCGGCCGGGACTAGCGGGAGTAACGAGCAGTACTTC.

The genes are TRBV5-4 and TRBJ2-7; 7 bases match TRBD1. Germline values: CDR1 SGHNT, CDR2 YYREEE (reference sequence). V shed 4 bases, J shed 4 bases, and the junction held 5 bases outside the gene matches. The CDR3 totals 13 residues. DNA of the CDR3: TGTGCCAGCAGCCGGGACAGCACTTACGAGCAGTACTTC. Amino acid sequence: CASSRDSTYEQYF.

The V and J genes are TRBV5-1 and TRBJ1-4; TRBD1 matches 10 bases. The CDR3 consists of 13 residues. CDR1 is SGHRS and CDR2 is YFSETQ in the germline V gene. Trimming removed 7 bases from V and 5 bases from J; junction bases left unmatched: 2. The CDR3 here is CASSGQGNEKLFF. The DNA for the CDR3 is TGCGCCAGCTCGGGACAGGGGAATGAAAAACTGTTTTTT.

The CDR3 region has the DNA TGTGCCAGCACCCCTTCCGGGACAGTAGTTCAGCCCCAGCATTTT. The encoded protein is CASTPSGTVVQPQHF. The chain is built from TRBV28 and TRBJ1-5; 7 bases agree with TRBD1. Per the germline V gene, CDR1 is MDHEN and CDR2 is SYDVKM. The CDR3 runs to 15 residues. The V and J ends lost 7 bases and 6 bases, in that order; junction bases with no gene match: 12.

The chain joins TRBV5-6 to TRBJ2-7; 11 bases agree with TRBD2. V was clipped by 2 bases and J by 5 bases; unmatched bases: 9. The V gene's germline CDR1 is SGHDT and CDR2 YYEEEE. The CDR3 covers 16 residues. The CDR3 protein is CASSFYQTSGIHEQYF. The CDR3 nucleotides are TGTGCCAGCAGCTTCTACCAGACTAGCGGGATCCACGAGCAGTACTTC.

The chain employs TRBV7-2 and TRBJ2-7; possibly TRBD1 for D (6 bases). The ends were cut back, 5 bases at V and 3 bases at J, with 14 bases in the middle. There are 14 residues in the CDR3. CDR1 is SGHTA, CDR2 FQGNSA, per germline. The CDR3 region is CASSTYGQIYEQYF. The CDR3 nucleotides are TGTGCCAGCAGCACATACGGACAGATCTACGAGCAGTACTTC.

Of note for this clone: This sample includes further DNA sequences coding for the same CDR3. V usage is TRBV19 and J usage is TRBJ2-3; 7 nucleotides line up with TRBD2. CDR3 size: 14 residues. The V segment lost 1 base and the J segment 3 bases; nucleotides outside the gene matches: 1. The V gene's germline CDR1 is LNHDA and CDR2 SQIVND (reference sequence). CDR3 region: CASSIGLATDTQYF. DNA for the CDR3: TGTGCCAGTAGTATAGGACTAGCAACAGATACGCAGTATTTT.

The chain carries TRBV29-1 and TRBJ2-5; D unclear. This CDR3 region has 13 residues. From germline, CDR1 is SQVTM and CDR2 ANQGSEA. V was trimmed by 3 bases and J by 7 bases, leaving 15 bases between them. CDR3 sequence: CSVEKKVVGTQYF. The CDR3 DNA follows: TGCAGCGTTGAGAAAAAGGTCGTGGGGACCCAGTACTTC.

A word on this clone: The sample holds other DNA sequences that translate to the same CDR3. The CDR3 loop reads CASSVGSAGGSYNEQFF. The CDR3 coding sequence is TGTGCCAGCAGCGTAGGATCAGCGGGAGGTTCCTACAATGAGCAGTTCTTC. The V call is TRBV9, the J call TRBJ2-1; 9 bases fit TRBD2. V was clipped by 0 bases and J by 1 base; unmatched bases: 5. The CDR3 spans 17 residues. The V gene's germline CDR1 is SGDLS and CDR2 YYNGEE.

The rearrangement uses TRBV27 and TRBJ2-6, with 7 bases fitting TRBD1. CDR3 size: 16 residues. Trimming cost V 4 bases and J 4 bases; bases outside gene matches: 7. CDR1 and CDR2 from the germline V gene are MNHEY and SMNVEV (reference sequence). Written as DNA, the CDR3 is TGTGCCAGCAGTTCCCCCCTGACAGGGGGGGCCAACGTCCTGACTTTC. This translates into CASSSPLTGGANVLTF.